The rows below give T cell receptor beta chains drawn from one sample of a study of shared clonotypes between healthy human individuals. Sequencing used immunoSEQ multiplex PCR; TCRdb keeps in-frame clones, though not all of them. The data contain roughly 1.5 million clones, nearly 99% of them singletons. The sequenced sample was naive CD4+ T cells sorted from blood. Receptor source: a man between 25 and 39 years old in good health. Each CDR3 is given with its conserved first and last residue. The order of the fields is CDR3 length, J gene, V gene, D gene, CDR3 protein. The D gene is left open where the match is weak.

15,TRBJ1-2,TRBV18,NA,CASSPPGGGNYGYTF
16,TRBJ2-3,TRBV7-2,TRBD2,CASSQFSGTTPGTQYF
14,TRBJ2-1,TRBV7-2,NA,CASSLDQGFNEQFF
14,TRBJ1-2,TRBV19,NA,CAGRKGHSDYGYTF
12,TRBJ2-5,TRBV27,NA,CASRSRGETQYF
13,TRBJ2-5,TRBV9,NA,CASTGTLKRTQYF
18,TRBJ2-3,TRBV1,NA,CTSSLCVPGRRDQDTQYF
14,TRBJ2-7,TRBV5-4,TRBD2,CASSFGGRSHEQYF
18,TRBJ2-1,TRBV6-1,TRBD2,CASSAFSGRGSSYNEQFF
16,TRBJ2-6,TRBV5-1,NA,CASSGGWGSGANVLTF
12,TRBJ2-3,TRBV29-1,NA,CSVEGGLETQYF
13,TRBJ1-5,TRBV7-3,NA,CASSLDSNQPQHF
14,TRBJ2-3,TRBV15,TRBD2,CATSGTSYADTQYF
16,TRBJ2-7,TRBV5-4,NA,CASSLVGGQKFYEQYF
15,TRBJ2-3,TRBV2,NA,CASSELGLGTDTQYF
14,TRBJ2-7,TRBV7-9,TRBD1,CASSQQGLGYEQYF
15,TRBJ2-1,TRBV9,NA,CASSVAGLSYNEQFF
15,TRBJ2-2,TRBV7-9,NA,CASSLVDFYTGELFF
16,TRBJ1-4,TRBV18,TRBD1,CASSPVYRDSNEKLFF
13,TRBJ1-1,TRBV2,NA,CASRAGVGAEAFF
14,TRBJ1-2,TRBV19,NA,CASSPTGGAAGYTF
13,TRBJ2-1,TRBV10-3,NA,CAIRGLGYNEQFF
15,TRBJ2-1,TRBV5-6,NA,CASSLVGGVRDEQFF
16,TRBJ2-5,TRBV14,TRBD1,CASSRAGTGQARTQYF
15,TRBJ2-7,TRBV7-8,NA,CASSLNRVFPYEQYF
15,TRBJ2-3,TRBV18,NA,CASSPRKGARDTQYF
14,TRBJ2-7,TRBV11-1,TRBD1,CASSRTGSSYEQYF
12,TRBJ2-5,TRBV11-3,TRBD1,CASSSGGETQYF
17,TRBJ2-5,TRBV7-3,TRBD2,CASSLVLGLAQQETQYF
16,TRBJ2-1,TRBV5-6,NA,CASSLGGQSSYNEQFF
10,TRBJ2-2,TRBV7-9,NA,CASSAMELFF
18,TRBJ2-6,TRBV19,NA,CASSAIRKSQSRANVLTF
16,TRBJ1-5,TRBV16,NA,CASSQSVLVRNQPQHF
16,TRBJ2-2,TRBV4-3,TRBD1,CASSQDQQGWPGELFF
12,TRBJ2-7,TRBV5-1,NA,CASSIDTYEQYF
15,TRBJ2-5,TRBV7-6,TRBD2,CASSSVGAGRETQYF
13,TRBJ1-1,TRBV2,TRBD1,CAVHRGKATEAFF
16,TRBJ2-2,TRBV5-1,TRBD2,CASSFKAGVSTGELFF
12,TRBJ2-2,TRBV5-1,NA,CASGQNTGELFF
12,TRBJ2-7,TRBV6-1,NA,CASRKTNYEQYF
11,TRBJ2-5,TRBV6-6,NA,CASGPRTNQYF
16,TRBJ1-3,TRBV19,NA,CASSISELYSGNTIYF
14,TRBJ1-5,TRBV28,NA,CASSLIGVNQPQHF
15,TRBJ1-1,TRBV28,TRBD1,CASSLEARGQTEAFF
15,TRBJ1-5,TRBV4-3,NA,CASSQELFWDQPQHF
15,TRBJ1-3,TRBV18,TRBD1,CASSRTGASGNTIYF
16,TRBJ2-7,TRBV18,TRBD2,CASSPAPGTSHMVEYF
15,TRBJ2-5,TRBV5-1,TRBD1,CASSLADRDQETQYF
15,TRBJ2-5,TRBV11-2,NA,CASSLGSAGEETQYF
13,TRBJ2-5,TRBV7-2,NA,CASSQGYQETQYF
12,TRBJ2-3,TRBV25-1,NA,CASSGTPYTQYF
18,TRBJ1-1,TRBV27,TRBD1,CASMWSGQGLGVNTEAFF
11,TRBJ2-3,TRBV9,NA,CASSVADTQYF
15,TRBJ2-1,TRBV5-1,TRBD2,CASSPGGPSYNEQFF
14,TRBJ2-7,TRBV7-7,TRBD1,CASSPTGSSYEQYF